The 29 T cell receptor beta chains in this list originate from one sample, sequenced in a study of CD8+ T cells in alopecia areata. It was cDNA, reverse transcribed from extracted RNA, that served as the sequencing template. Method: immunoSEQ multiplex PCR; TCRdb's copy keeps in-frame clones and lacks some. Of roughly 120,000 clones in the sample, around two fifths were seen once. Sequences were obtained from CD4+ T cells sorted from blood. Every receptor here comes from a human donor with alopecia areata.

This chain joins TRBV9 and TRBJ1-3, with a possible D match to TRBD1 (5 bases). The CDR3 consists of 14 residues. The germline V and J ends were trimmed by 3 bases and 3 bases, with 10 bases remaining between them. Germline CDR1 reads SGDLS; CDR2 reads YYNGEE. The CDR3: CASSAQGSGNTIYF. The DNA of the CDR3 is TGTGCCAGCAGCGCGCAGGGTAGTGGAAACACCATATATTTT. The variable domain in full, with the rest retrieved from reference TRBV9 and TRBJ1-3, is DSGVTQTPKHLITATGQRVTLRCSPRSGDLSVYWYQQSLDQGLQFLIQYYNGEERAKGNILERFSAQQFPDLHSELNLSSLELGDSALYFCASSAQGSGNTIYFGEGSWLTVV.

This chain links TRBV29-1 with TRBJ1-6; D is perhaps TRBD1 (5 bases). Germline CDR1 reads SQVTM; CDR2 reads ANQGSEA. The germline V and J ends were trimmed by 4 bases and 7 bases, with 11 bases remaining between them. CDR3 length: 13 residues. The CDR3 loop is CSVGVRDNSPLHF. The CDR3 nucleotides are TGCAGCGTTGGTGTCAGGGACAATTCACCCCTCCACTTT.

This clone was detected only once. V is TRBV9 and J is TRBJ2-3, with D possibly TRBD2 on 7 matching bases. CDR3 size: 16 residues. Germline-derived CDR1 and CDR2 are SGDLS and YYNGEE. The V end was cut by 0 bases, the J end by 0 bases, with 11 bases between. The CDR3 DNA sequence: TGTGCCAGCAGCGTAGGGGGGGGCCGGAGCACAGATACGCAGTATTTT. This codes for CASSVGGGRSTDTQYF.

This clone was detected many times. The chain couples TRBV7-2 to TRBJ2-1, with unresolved D. This CDR3 is built from 15 residues. Trimming took off 1 base at V and 0 bases at J, with 7 bases between the two ends. Looked up from germline, CDR1 is SGHTA and CDR2 is FQGNSA. CDR3: CASSLDLSSYNEQFF. CDR3 DNA: TGTGCCAGCAGCTTAGACTTAAGCTCCTACAATGAGCAGTTCTTC.

The V call is TRBV5-1, the J call TRBJ1-1, with D tentatively TRBD1 (5 bases). Germline CDR1 reads SGHRS; CDR2 reads YFSETQ. This CDR3 spans 15 amino acids. Trimming took off 0 bases at V and 4 bases at J, with 13 bases between the two ends. As DNA, the CDR3 is TGCGCCAGCAGCTTGGTAGGGTCCGGGGGCACTGAAGCTTTCTTT. Its translation: CASSLVGSGGTEAFF.

This clone was found a few times. V gene TRBV9 combines with J gene TRBJ2-5; D unresolved. CDR3 length: 14 residues. V lost 2 bases and J 1 base, leaving 9 bases between the germline ends. CDR1 is SGDLS and CDR2 is YYNGEE in the germline V gene. The CDR3 region is CASSVGRSQETQYF. CDR3 nucleotide sequence: TGTGCCAGCAGCGTGGGAAGGAGCCAAGAGACCCAGTACTTC.

This clone came up once. This chain connects TRBV5-6 to TRBJ1-2, with 7 bases aligning to TRBD1. The CDR3 consists of 15 residues. Per germline, CDR1 SGHDT and CDR2 YYEEEE. V was clipped by 1 base and J by 7 bases; unmatched bases: 10. The CDR3 sequence: CASSLLRVGGIGYTF. CDR3 nucleotide sequence: TGTGCCAGCAGCTTGCTGCGGGTAGGGGGCATTGGCTACACCTTC.

The V call is TRBV5-1, the J call TRBJ2-1; D is uncertain. Trimming removed 0 bases at V and 4 bases at J, with 11 bases between. The CDR3 runs 15 residues. Looked up from germline, CDR1 is SGHRS and CDR2 is YFSETQ. The CDR3 is CASSLVGATYNEQFF. CDR3 bases: TGCGCCAGCAGCTTGGTAGGCGCCACATACAATGAGCAGTTCTTC.

This clone appeared a few times. The chain combines TRBV29-1 with TRBJ2-1, with 7 bases aligning to TRBD1. Trimming cost V 6 bases and J 6 bases; bases outside gene matches: 14. Looked up from germline, CDR1 is SQVTM and CDR2 is ANQGSEA. The CDR3 is made up of 15 amino acids. Here the CDR3 DNA reads TGCAGCGTGGGAGCCGGGACAGCCCAGATCAATGAGCAGTTCTTC. Residues: CSVGAGTAQINEQFF.

This clone was counted a few times. V and J are TRBV15 and TRBJ2-7; D tentatively fits TRBD1 or TRBD2 (5 bases each). Germline CDR1 LNHNV, CDR2 YYDKDF (reference sequence). V lost 0 bases and J 3 bases, leaving 12 bases between the germline ends. CDR3 length: 15 amino acids. The CDR3 protein is CATSRDPGTIYEQYF. The CDR3 coding sequence is TGTGCCACCAGCAGAGATCCGGGGACCATCTACGAGCAGTACTTC.

This sequence joins TRBV7-8 and TRBJ2-1; D is unclear. This CDR3 comprises 15 residues. Germline V gene data show CDR1 as SGHVS and CDR2 as FQNEAQ. V lost 4 bases, J lost 9 bases, and 19 bases lay in between. CDR3 sequence: CASSSTRLGPSEQFF. The CDR3 DNA is TGTGCCAGCAGCTCCACCCGGCTAGGGCCGAGTGAGCAGTTCTTC. The full variable domain, rest sourced from reference TRBV7-8 and TRBJ2-1, is GAGVSQSPRYKVAKRGQDVALRCDPISGHVSLFWYQQALGQGPEFLTYFQNEAQLDKSGLPSDRFFAERPEGSVSTLKIQRTQQEDSAVYLCASSSTRLGPSEQFFGPGTRLTVL.

This clone was observed a handful of times. The rearrangement joins TRBV2 to TRBJ1-1, with D maybe TRBD1 (5 bases). Germline V gives CDR1 SNHLY, CDR2 FYNNEI. Trimming took off 4 bases at V and 4 bases at J, with 13 bases between the two ends. The CDR3 runs to 14 residues. As DNA, the CDR3 is TGTGCCAGCAGTGTGAGGGGAGGTGGCACTGAAGCTTTCTTT. This gives the protein CASSVRGGGTEAFF.

The genes are TRBV11-2 and TRBJ1-6; 7 nucleotides match TRBD1. With 6 bases clipped from V and 8 bases from J, the junction kept 7 bases outside the gene matches. Germline V gene lookup returns CDR1 SGHAT and CDR2 FQNNGV. The CDR3 consists of 14 residues. The CDR3 sequence is CASRKGQSYSPLHF. In DNA form, the CDR3 reads TGTGCCAGCAGGAAGGGACAGAGTTATTCACCCCTCCACTTT.

V and J are TRBV28 and TRBJ2-5; D uncertain. Germline V gene sequence: CDR1 MDHEN, CDR2 SYDVKM. V lost 3 bases, J lost 5 bases, and 10 bases lay in between. This CDR3 has 13 amino acids. CDR3 in DNA: TGTGCCAGCAGTTTTCCGGGTCTGGAGACCCAGTACTTC. This encodes CASSFPGLETQYF.

A few counts support this clone. The CDR3 loop is CASSQQATTYTDTQYF. CDR3 nucleotide sequence: TGCGCCAGCAGCCAACAGGCGACGACGTACACAGATACGCAGTATTTT. The J gene is TRBJ2-3, the V gene TRBV4-3; D is unclear. This CDR3 spans 16 amino acids. Germline lookup yields CDR1 LGHNA and CDR2 YSLEER. Trimming took off 2 bases at V and 2 bases at J, with 14 bases between the two ends.

The rearrangement links TRBV29-1 to TRBJ1-2; no firm D call. V was trimmed by 1 base and J by 8 bases, leaving 14 bases between them. Germline V gives CDR1 SQVTM, CDR2 ANQGSEA. This CDR3 has 13 residues. CDR3 coding DNA: TGCAGCGTTGAAGGACCAGAGGGCGAAGGCTACACCTTC. Encoded protein: CSVEGPEGEGYTF.

The J gene is TRBJ1-5, the V gene TRBV29-1; D is possibly TRBD1 (5 bases). The CDR3 loop spans 13 amino acids. V dropped 3 bases and J dropped 6 bases, with 12 bases sitting between them. CDR1 is SQVTM, CDR2 ANQGSEA, per germline. The CDR3 DNA sequence: TGCAGCGTTGATTGGGGCTCGGGTCAGCCCCAGCATTTT. It specifies CSVDWGSGQPQHF.

V and J are TRBV23-1 and TRBJ2-7; D may be TRBD2 (6 bases). TRBV23-1 is filed as an ORF, its function uncertain. V lost 4 bases and J 3 bases, leaving 25 bases between the germline ends. This CDR3 contains 18 residues. The CDR3 DNA reads as TGCGCCAGCAGTCTTCCCGAGGAGGGTGGGATCAACTACTACGAGCAGTACTTC. As protein: CASSLPEEGGINYYEQYF.

The rearrangement uses TRBV29-1 and TRBJ2-1; D call uncertain. The V gene's germline CDR1 is SQVTM and CDR2 ANQGSEA. The CDR3 sequence is 14 residues long. V lost 5 bases and J 0 bases, leaving 11 bases between the germline ends. The CDR3 here is CSVYITSSYNEQFF. The CDR3 region has the DNA TGCAGCGTTTATATTACGAGCTCCTACAATGAGCAGTTCTTC.

This chain uses TRBV14 with TRBJ1-5; D remains unclear. Germline CDR1 and CDR2: SGHDN and FVKESK. The CDR3 length is 12 residues. V shed 1 base and J shed 4 bases, with 2 bases lying between them. The CDR3 is CASSQGNQPQHF. The CDR3 DNA follows: TGTGCCAGCAGCCAAGGAAATCAGCCCCAGCATTTT.

A few counts support this clone. The genes are TRBV5-1 and TRBJ2-7; the D gene is possibly TRBD1 (5 bases). The CDR3 is made up of 14 amino acids. V lost 4 bases to trimming and J lost 0 bases, with 11 bases between them. CDR1 and CDR2 from the germline V gene are SGHRS and YFSETQ. This CDR3 is CASSRRQGSYEQYF. CDR3 coding DNA: TGCGCCAGCAGCCGTCGGCAGGGCTCCTACGAGCAGTACTTC. Full variable domain (rest looked up from reference TRBV5-1 and TRBJ2-7): KAGVTQTPRYLIKTRGQQVTLSCSPISGHRSVSWYQQTPGQGLQFLFEYFSETQRNKGNFPGRFSGRQFSNSRSEMNVSTLELGDSALYLCASSRRQGSYEQYFGPGTRLTVT.

This clone has only a few counts. The J gene is TRBJ1-1, the V gene TRBV29-1; 7 bases are a match to TRBD1. The J segment lost 1 base and the V segment lost 6 bases, leaving 5 bases of the junction unmatched. CDR1 and CDR2 from the germline V gene are SQVTM and ANQGSEA. The CDR3 has 13 residues. The CDR3 DNA reads as TGCAGCGTGGCCCGACAGGGGAACACTGAAGCTTTCTTT. Translating it yields CSVARQGNTEAFF.

The genes are TRBV5-1 and TRBJ2-7; D remains unclear. Trimming removed 0 bases at V and 1 base at J, with 8 bases between. Germline CDR1 and CDR2: SGHRS and YFSETQ. The length of the CDR3 is 14 residues. The chain's CDR3 is CASSLGPLSYEQYF. The CDR3 nucleotides read TGCGCCAGCAGCTTGGGACCGCTGTCCTACGAGCAGTACTTC.

On this clone itself: This specimen includes other DNA sequences encoding the same CDR3. The rearrangement uses TRBV18 and TRBJ2-5, with 7 bases that match TRBD1. Per germline, CDR1 KGHSH and CDR2 LQKENI. The V segment lost 9 bases and the J segment 1 base; nucleotides outside the gene matches: 5. This CDR3 is built from 13 residues. CDR3 loop: CASSRGSQETQYF. In nucleotides, the CDR3 is TGTGCCAGTTCCAGGGGGTCCCAAGAGACCCAGTACTTC. The full variable domain, in which reference TRBV18 and TRBJ2-5 provide the parts outside the CDR3, is NAGVMQNPRHLVRRRGQEARLRCSPMKGHSHVYWYRQLPEEGLKFMVYLQKENIIDESGMPKERFSAEFPKEGPSILRIQQVVRGDSAAYFCASSRGSQETQYFGPGTRLLVL.

This clone turned up a few times. The genes are TRBV11-2 and TRBJ2-5; the match to TRBD2 covers 7 bases. J was trimmed by 4 bases and V by 2 bases; bases with no gene match: 10. Germline CDR1 and CDR2: SGHAT and FQNNGV. The CDR3 covers 16 residues. CDR3 in DNA: TGTGCCAGCAGCTTACTTCCGGGAGGTGGGTCAGAGACCCAGTACTTC. Its protein product is CASSLLPGGGSETQYF. The variable domain in full, with the rest retrieved from reference TRBV11-2 and TRBJ2-5, is EAGVAQSPRYKIIEKRQSVAFWCNPISGHATLYWYQQILGQGPKLLIQFQNNGVVDDSQLPKDRFSAERLKGVDSTLKIQPAKLEDSAVYLCASSLLPGGGSETQYFGPGTRLLVL.

To note about this clone: This sample includes further DNA sequences coding for the same CDR3. The chain carries TRBV7-2 and TRBJ2-5, with D perhaps matching TRBD1 (6 bases). The CDR3 totals 13 residues. The V gene's germline CDR1 is SGHTA and CDR2 FQGNSA. Trimming took 4 bases from V and 5 from J, leaving 11 bases between them. CDR3 protein: CASSSGQGETQYF. The CDR3 DNA follows: TGTGCCAGCAGCTCCGGGCAGGGGGAGACCCAGTACTTC. The full variable domain, with the rest looked up from reference TRBV7-2 and TRBJ2-5, is GAGVSQSPSNKVTEKGKDVELRCDPISGHTALYWYRQSLGQGLEFLIYFQGNSAPDKSGLPSDRFSAERTGGSVSTLTIQRTQQEDSAVYLCASSSGQGETQYFGPGTRLLVL.

This clone was counted only a few times. The rearrangement joins TRBV20-1 to TRBJ2-1; D ambiguous. The CDR3 consists of 11 residues. V lost 3 bases to trimming and J lost 11 bases, with 11 bases between them. From germline, CDR1 is DFQATT and CDR2 SNEGSKA (reference sequence). The CDR3 DNA reads TGCAGTGCTAGCTCTCCGGAGAAGCAGTTCTTC. It yields the protein CSASSPEKQFF.

This chain connects TRBV18 to TRBJ1-6; no firm D call. The CDR3 totals 15 residues. Germline V gene data show CDR1 as KGHSH and CDR2 as LQKENI. The V and J ends lost 1 base and 13 bases respectively, with 17 bases between them. CDR3 DNA: TGTGCCAGCTCACCACGATCTTTAGCCGAACTGCCCCTCCACTTT. As protein: CASSPRSLAELPLHF. Full variable domain (missing parts from reference TRBV18 and TRBJ1-6): NAGVMQNPRHLVRRRGQEARLRCSPMKGHSHVYWYRQLPEEGLKFMVYLQKENIIDESGMPKERFSAEFPKEGPSILRIQQVVRGDSAAYFCASSPRSLAELPLHFGNGTRLTVT.

In this sample, this clone turned up a few times. This sequence joins TRBV18 and TRBJ2-7; D gene unclear. The CDR3 totals 14 residues. Between the trimmed V and J ends, which lost 2 bases and 5 bases, there was a span of 13 bases. Germline V CDR1 and CDR2: KGHSH, LQKENI. The CDR3 sequence is CASSPGNRGNEQYF. The CDR3 DNA reads as TGTGCCAGCTCACCAGGGAACCGCGGCAACGAGCAGTACTTC.